Presented here are 19 T cell receptor beta chains from one specimen sequenced in a study of blood T cell repertoires in COVID-19. TCRdb's table, derived via immunoSEQ multiplex PCR, lists solely in-frame clones and lacks some. The sample lists approximately 100,000 clones, more than 75% seen once, with more than 10% in the top ten. Input material: peripheral blood. These receptors were collected from a human donor in a cohort sampled during active COVID-19.

The V and J genes are TRBV19 and TRBJ1-2; the D is unclear. The V end was cut by 7 bases, the J end by 0 bases, with 9 bases between. Germline V gene sequence: CDR1 LNHDA, CDR2 SQIVND (reference sequence). The length of the CDR3 is 13 residues. This CDR3 reads CASKLTTNYGYTF. For the CDR3, the DNA is TGTGCCAGTAAGCTGACAACTAACTATGGCTACACCTTC.

The chain carries TRBV2 and TRBJ1-2; D is unclear. Trimming removed 6 bases at V and 8 bases at J, with 13 bases between. The germline CDR1 and CDR2 sequences are SNHLY and FYNNEI. There are 12 residues in the CDR3. This chain's CDR3 is CASSPAAPGYTF. In nucleotides, the CDR3 is TGTGCCAGCAGCCCCGCAGCGCCCGGCTACACCTTC.

The chain couples TRBV5-4 to TRBJ1-2, with a weak D call TRBD1 (6 bases). CDR1 is SGHNT, CDR2 YYREEE, per germline (reference sequence). The CDR3 has 13 residues. V was cut by 4 bases and J by 4 bases, with 11 bases left in between. The CDR3 coding sequence is TGTGCCAGCAGCGCCCCGGACAGCTATGGCTACACCTTC. This codes for CASSAPDSYGYTF.

The rearrangement links TRBV18 to TRBJ1-2; 8 nucleotides line up with TRBD1. Germline V gene data show CDR1 as KGHSH and CDR2 as LQKENI. V dropped 4 bases and J dropped 8; count of bases not matched to a gene: 9. The CDR3 has 14 residues. The chain's CDR3 is CASSLRDRIVGYTF. The DNA for the CDR3 is TGTGCCAGCTCACTCCGGGACAGGATCGTAGGCTACACCTTC.

This clone was seen once. The J gene is TRBJ2-1, the V gene TRBV24-1, with a weak D call TRBD1 (6 bases). CDR1 KGHDR and CDR2 SFDVKD come from the germline V gene. The V end lost 5 bases, the J end lost 5 bases, and 15 bases lay between the germline ends. This CDR3 has 15 amino acids. CDR3 bases: TGTGCCACCAGTGCACACGGGACACGCCACAATGAGCAGTTCTTC. This encodes CATSAHGTRHNEQFF.

A single count supports this clone. The J gene is TRBJ2-1, the V gene TRBV9, with 7 nucleotides matching TRBD1. Germline-derived CDR1 and CDR2 are SGDLS and YYNGEE. V shed 3 bases, J shed 7 bases, and the junction held 13 bases outside the gene matches. CDR3 length: 16 residues. CDR3: CASSGQGPLVGNEQFF. The DNA of the CDR3 is TGTGCCAGCAGCGGACAGGGCCCCCTGGTCGGGAATGAGCAGTTCTTC.

This chain joins TRBV2 and TRBJ1-5; D unclear. CDR1 and CDR2 (germline): SNHLY, FYNNEI. V shed 8 bases and J shed 5 bases, with 22 bases lying between them. CDR3 length equals 16 residues. CDR3 sequence: CASVGIEAGGDQPQHF. The CDR3 DNA sequence: TGTGCCAGCGTGGGGATAGAAGCGGGCGGGGATCAGCCCCAGCATTTT.

V is TRBV30 and J is TRBJ2-3; possible D gene TRBD2, 5 bases. CDR3 length equals 14 residues. The V end lost 0 bases, the J end lost 1 base, and 8 bases lay between the germline ends. CDR1 and CDR2 (germline): GTSNPN, SVGIG (reference sequence). CDR3 protein: CAWSVLVGTDTQYF. CDR3 DNA sequence: TGTGCCTGGAGTGTACTAGTCGGCACAGATACGCAGTATTTT.

This clone showed up just a few times. V gene TRBV5-4 combines with J gene TRBJ1-4; possible D gene TRBD1, 5 bases. The V end was cut by 4 bases, the J end by 8 bases, with 15 bases between. CDR3 size: 14 residues. The V gene's germline CDR1 is SGHNT and CDR2 YYREEE (reference sequence). The CDR3 DNA is TGTGCCAGCAGCCCGACAAGGGGAAAGGAAAAACTGTTTTTT. Encoded protein: CASSPTRGKEKLFF. Together with reference TRBV5-4 and TRBJ1-4, the CDR3 gives the full variable domain: ETGVTQSPTHLIKTRGQQVTLRCSSQSGHNTVSWYQQALGQGPQFIFQYYREEENGRGNFPPRFSGLQFPNYSSELNVNALELDDSALYLCASSPTRGKEKLFFGSGTQLSVL.

This clone was recorded a few times. In the same sample, other DNA sequences code for this CDR3. The rearrangement links TRBV9 to TRBJ1-3; D is possibly TRBD1 (6 bases). The CDR3 is 13 amino acids. Per the germline V gene, CDR1 is SGDLS and CDR2 is YYNGEE. The ends were cut back, 0 bases at V and 9 bases at J, with 10 bases in the middle. CDR3 in amino acids: CASSVGQDGTIYF. The CDR3 DNA sequence: TGTGCCAGCAGCGTAGGACAGGATGGCACCATATATTTT.

The rearrangement links TRBV5-1 to TRBJ2-1; D possibly corresponds to TRBD1 (9 bases). Germline-derived CDR1 and CDR2 are SGHRS and YFSETQ. CDR3 length: 16 residues. Trimming stripped 0 bases from V and 7 bases from J, with 17 bases between. The CDR3 DNA reads TGCGCCAGCAGCTTGGCCGGGGGGGACAGGGTTAATGAGCAGTTCTTC. It specifies CASSLAGGDRVNEQFF.

On this clone: In the same sample, other DNA sequences code for this CDR3. This chain joins TRBV18 and TRBJ2-7; TRBD1 aligns across 7 bases. V gave up 6 bases and J gave up 2 bases; unmatched junction bases: 4. Looked up from germline, CDR1 is KGHSH and CDR2 is LQKENI. This CDR3 is 13 amino acids long. The CDR3 DNA reads as TGTGCCAGCTCTCCGGGACAGCCCTACGAGCAGTACTTC. Translation gives CASSPGQPYEQYF.

The chain uses TRBV19 and TRBJ2-2, with a possible D match to TRBD2 (6 bases). The CDR3 totals 15 residues. The V gene lost 3 bases and the J gene lost 6 bases, with 14 bases spanning the gap. Germline CDR1 reads LNHDA; CDR2 reads SQIVND (reference sequence). The CDR3 DNA sequence: TGTGCCAGTAGTATCCCTCGGGGGTTGGCCGGGGAGCTGTTTTTT. As protein: CASSIPRGLAGELFF.

This clone was seen only once. The J gene is TRBJ2-3, the V gene TRBV3-1 (or the pseudogene TRBV3-2), with 8 positions matching TRBD2. Germline V gene sequence: CDR1 LGHDT, CDR2 YNNKEL (reference sequence). The CDR3 extends over 16 amino acids. The V and J ends lost 4 bases and 1 base, in that order; junction bases with no gene match: 7. In DNA, the CDR3 is TGTGCCAGCAGCCGGAACCCAGCGGGGGGCACAGATACGCAGTATTTT. It translates to CASSRNPAGGTDTQYF.

The rearrangement links TRBV6-1 to TRBJ2-1; 9 nucleotides agree with TRBD2. This CDR3 spans 16 amino acids. V gave up 2 bases and J gave up 5 bases; unmatched junction bases: 7. The V gene's germline CDR1 is MNHNS and CDR2 SASEGT. CDR3 sequence reads: CASSELGRGGNNEQFF. In nucleotides, the CDR3 is TGTGCCAGCAGTGAACTGGGGCGGGGGGGTAACAATGAGCAGTTCTTC.

The chain is built from TRBV3-1 (or the pseudogene TRBV3-2) and TRBJ1-3; tentative D call: TRBD1 (5 bases). This CDR3 region has 16 residues. Germline V gene data show CDR1 as LGHDT and CDR2 as YNNKEL (reference sequence). V was cut by 1 base and J by 4 bases, with 14 bases left in between. DNA of the CDR3: TGTGCCAGCAGCCAAGCCTCCGGACACAAAGGAAACACCATATATTTT. It translates to CASSQASGHKGNTIYF.

This clone occurred once. The genes are TRBV7-6 and TRBJ2-5; 10 positions match TRBD2. J gave up 4 bases and V 1 base, and 6 bases lay outside the gene matches. The CDR3 is 16 residues long. The germline V gene encodes CDR1 SGHVS and CDR2 FNYEAQ. CDR3 nucleotides: TGTGCCAGCAGCTTAGGGGTAGCGGGGGGAAGAGAGACCCAGTACTTC. Translating gives CASSLGVAGGRETQYF.

J is TRBJ1-2 and V is TRBV28; the D gene is possibly TRBD1 (6 bases). The germline gives CDR1 MDHEN, CDR2 SYDVKM. The V end was cut by 2 bases, the J end by 7 bases, with 14 bases between. This CDR3 has 14 amino acids. The DNA of the CDR3 is TGTGCCAGCAGTTTAAGGGACATCAGACCTGGCTACACCTTC. Translation: CASSLRDIRPGYTF.

V gene TRBV3-1 (or the pseudogene TRBV3-2) combines with J gene TRBJ1-2, with D possibly TRBD1 on 5 matching bases. Trimming left V 0 bases short and J 9 bases short, with 11 bases between. Germline V gene data show CDR1 as LGHDT and CDR2 as YNNKEL (reference sequence). The CDR3 runs to 13 residues. The DNA for the CDR3 is TGTGCCAGCAGCCAAGATCGGAGGGGTAGCTACACCTTC. The encoded protein is CASSQDRRGSYTF.